These 20 T cell receptor beta chains originate from one sample sequenced in a study of metastatic and nonmetastatic thyroid tumors. TCRdb reprocessed the PCR reads using MiXCR. The profile covers about 9,500 clones, with about a third appearing a single time and roughly 16% taken by the ten largest. All patients were treatment-naive before thyroid surgery. Sample: adjacent normal tissue. The source is a female donor with papillary thyroid cancer or a benign thyroid nodule (not recorded which). Some clones in this sample may be carry-over from other donors' samples.

At least ten counts were recorded for this clone. V gene TRBV5-1 combines with J gene TRBJ1-1, with D unresolved. Germline lookup yields CDR1 SGHRS and CDR2 YFSETQ. This CDR3 spans 12 amino acids. Trimming took off 2 bases at V and 2 bases at J, with 4 bases between the two ends. The CDR3 loop is CASSLDNTEAFF. In nucleotides, the CDR3 is TGCGCCAGCAGCTTAGACAACACTGAAGCTTTCTTT.

The chain employs TRBV28 and TRBJ1-1, with 8 bases aligning to TRBD1. This CDR3 is built from 16 residues. CDR1 MDHEN and CDR2 SYDVKM come from the germline V gene. Trimming took 7 bases from V and 12 from J; bases not matched to a gene: 22. The chain's CDR3 is CASTAPGGNADTEPFF. In DNA form, the CDR3 reads TGTGCCAGCACCGCACCAGGGGGCAATGCGGACACTGAGCCTTTCTTT.

This clone was seen only a few times. This rearrangement joins TRBV6-5 to TRBJ2-3; 11 nucleotides match TRBD2. Germline V gene lookup returns CDR1 MNHEY and CDR2 SVGAGI. After removal of 5 bases from V and 4 bases from J, the junction contained 2 bases not matched to a gene. The CDR3 is made up of 14 amino acids. CDR3 residues: CASSELAGADTQYF. DNA of the CDR3: TGTGCCAGCAGTGAACTAGCGGGAGCAGATACGCAGTATTTT.

The chain has TRBV20-1 and TRBJ2-2, with D tentatively TRBD2 (6 bases). Per germline, CDR1 DFQATT and CDR2 SNEGSKA (reference sequence). The CDR3 consists of 15 residues. Trimming shortened V by 0 bases and J by 1 base, and 9 bases separated the two germline ends. The CDR3 nucleotides read TGCAGTGCTAGAGATGCGGGGAAGAACACCGGGGAGCTGTTTTTT. This encodes CSARDAGKNTGELFF.

This clone was counted between two and nine times. The rearrangement uses TRBV12-3 or TRBV12-4 and TRBJ2-1; 8 bases map to TRBD2. Unmatched junction bases numbered 8, after V lost 5 bases and J lost 5 bases. This CDR3 comprises 15 residues. The CDR3 DNA is TGTGCCAGCAGTCTGATTAGCGGGACTAACAATGAGCAGTTCTTC. It is translated as CASSLISGTNNEQFF.

This chain connects TRBV12-3 or TRBV12-4 to TRBJ2-7; 7 bases are shared with TRBD1. V shed 3 bases, J shed 2 bases, and the junction held 4 bases outside the gene matches. CDR3 size: 14 residues. CDR3: CASSFRTGTYEQYF. DNA of the CDR3: TGTGCCAGCAGTTTCCGGACAGGAACCTACGAGCAGTACTTC.

Ten or more counts support this clone. Its ends do not fully match the called genes, so a read error is possible. The chain employs TRBV6-1 and TRBJ2-6; tentative D call: TRBD1 (5 bases). CDR3 size: 16 residues. Germline V gene data show CDR1 as MNHNS and CDR2 as SASEGT. CDR3 residues: CASSPEAFPGASVLTF. CDR3 sequence (DNA): TGTGCCAGCAGCCCCGAGGCCTTCCCTGGGGCCAGCGTCCTGACTTTC.

This clone has ten or more counts. The chain uses TRBV20-1 and TRBJ1-1; D remains ambiguous. The CDR3 length is 11 residues. Germline assignment: CDR1 DFQATT and CDR2 SNEGSKA (reference sequence). V lost 3 bases and J lost 2, with 4 bases in between. The CDR3 bases are TGCAGTGCTAGCTCCAACACTGAAGCTTTCTTT. Its translation is CSASSNTEAFF.

This clone was seen a handful of times. The J gene is TRBJ1-1, the V gene TRBV30; no clear D gene. This CDR3 spans 11 amino acids. Between the trimmed V and J ends, which lost 2 bases and 2 bases, there was a span of 3 bases. Germline CDR1 is GTSNPN and CDR2 is SVGIG (reference sequence). CDR3 region: CAWSHNTEAFF. The CDR3 region has the DNA TGTGCCTGGAGTCATAACACTGAAGCTTTCTTT.

This sequence joins TRBV28 and TRBJ2-1; TRBD2 might be the D (6 bases). Germline-derived CDR1 and CDR2 are MDHEN and SYDVKM. The length of the CDR3 is 16 residues. V was trimmed by 8 bases and J by 4 bases, leaving 21 bases between them. The CDR3 DNA reads TGTGCCAGCTTCCCTCTACAGCGGGTCCCTTACAATGAGCAGTTCTTC. Protein: CASFPLQRVPYNEQFF.

The chain is built from TRBV5-1 and TRBJ1-1; D possibly corresponds to TRBD1 (6 bases). The CDR3 sequence is 13 residues long. The germline V gene has CDR1 SGHRS and CDR2 YFSETQ. V lost 0 bases and J 9 bases, leaving 12 bases between the germline ends. The CDR3: CASSLDTGSKAFF. CDR3 sequence (DNA): TGCGCCAGCAGCTTGGACACAGGGTCTAAAGCTTTCTTT.

The rearrangement joins TRBV4-1 to TRBJ2-5; no clear D gene. Germline-derived CDR1 and CDR2 are MGHRA and YSYEKL. This CDR3 has 13 amino acids. Trimming removed 3 bases at V and 1 base at J, with 6 bases between. The DNA of the CDR3 is TGCGCCAGCAGCCACCCCCCCCAAGAGACCCAGTACTTC. Protein sequence: CASSHPPQETQYF.

In its sample, this clone is medium-sized (0.01 to 0.1%). The chain links TRBV28 to TRBJ2-7; 9 nucleotides match TRBD1. The trim removed 5 bases at V and 3 bases at J, leaving 5 bases unmatched. CDR1 and CDR2 from the germline V gene are MDHEN and SYDVKM. The CDR3 is 14 amino acids. The CDR3 reads CASSEGGQGYEQYF. The CDR3 bases are TGTGCCAGCAGTGAGGGGGGACAGGGCTACGAGCAGTACTTC.

This clone was observed a few times. This chain links TRBV25-1 with TRBJ2-7, with TRBD1 matching over 10 bases. Germline V gene lookup returns CDR1 MGHDK and CDR2 SYGVNS. J lost 2 bases, V lost 4 bases, and 2 bases had no gene match. This CDR3 has 14 amino acids. The CDR3 nucleotides read TGTGCCAGCAGTGCGGACAGGGGGGCCTACGAGCAGTACTTC. It specifies CASSADRGAYEQYF.

This clone was detected only a few times. The chain employs TRBV2 and TRBJ1-4; D may be TRBD1 (6 bases). The germline gives CDR1 SNHLY, CDR2 FYNNEI. CDR3 length: 14 amino acids. Deletions cut 6 bases from V and 3 bases from J, with 11 bases between. The CDR3 protein is CASRRTESNEKLFF. CDR3 DNA sequence: TGTGCCAGCAGGAGGACAGAGTCTAATGAAAAACTGTTTTTT.

This clone was counted between two and nine times. V usage is TRBV7-2 and J usage is TRBJ1-2; TRBD1 aligns across 8 bases. V was pared by 5 bases and J by 6 bases, with 11 bases of the junction left unmatched. CDR1 is SGHTA and CDR2 is FQGNSA in the germline V gene. The CDR3 consists of 15 residues. CDR3: CASSSVTGAKNGYTF. CDR3 DNA: TGTGCCAGCAGCAGCGTGACAGGGGCGAAGAATGGCTACACCTTC. Combining the CDR3 with reference TRBV7-2 and TRBJ1-2 gives the whole variable domain GAGVSQSPSNKVTEKGKDVELRCDPISGHTALYWYRQSLGQGLEFLIYFQGNSAPDKSGLPSDRFSAERTGGSVSTLTIQRTQQEDSAVYLCASSSVTGAKNGYTFGSGTRLTVV.

The rearrangement links TRBV19 to TRBJ1-3, with D maybe TRBD1 (6 bases). CDR3 size: 17 residues. Trimming took 7 bases from V and 1 from J, leaving 20 bases between them. The germline gives CDR1 LNHDA, CDR2 SQIVND (reference sequence). The CDR3 DNA reads TGTGCCAGTACCGAGATCAGGGGCCTTAGGTCTGGAAACACCATATATTTT. Its protein product is CASTEIRGLRSGNTIYF.

The sample holds a few counts of this clone. V usage is TRBV28 and J usage is TRBJ1-1; no definite D call. V lost 6 bases to trimming and J lost 1 base, with 9 bases between them. CDR3 length: 13 residues. CDR1 and CDR2 from the germline V gene are MDHEN and SYDVKM. The CDR3 nucleotides read TGTGCCAGCAGGCCTCAGAGGAACACTGAAGCTTTCTTT. Its translation: CASRPQRNTEAFF.

This rearrangement joins TRBV20-1 to TRBJ1-3; unclear D gene. Germline V lookup: CDR1 DFQATT, CDR2 SNEGSKA (reference sequence). V was cut by 1 base and J by 8 bases, with 6 bases left in between. This CDR3 is built from 11 residues. CDR3 sequence: CSARGRDTIYF. For the CDR3, the DNA is TGCAGTGCTAGAGGTCGGGACACCATATATTTT.

The genes are TRBV7-2 and TRBJ1-3, with a possible D match to TRBD1 (5 bases). The CDR3 is 15 amino acids. Germline values: CDR1 SGHTA, CDR2 FQGNSA. V lost 5 bases, J lost 0 bases, and 11 bases lay in between. CDR3 amino acids: CASSARTYSGNTIYF. The CDR3 nucleotides are TGTGCCAGCAGCGCGCGGACATACTCTGGAAACACCATATATTTT.